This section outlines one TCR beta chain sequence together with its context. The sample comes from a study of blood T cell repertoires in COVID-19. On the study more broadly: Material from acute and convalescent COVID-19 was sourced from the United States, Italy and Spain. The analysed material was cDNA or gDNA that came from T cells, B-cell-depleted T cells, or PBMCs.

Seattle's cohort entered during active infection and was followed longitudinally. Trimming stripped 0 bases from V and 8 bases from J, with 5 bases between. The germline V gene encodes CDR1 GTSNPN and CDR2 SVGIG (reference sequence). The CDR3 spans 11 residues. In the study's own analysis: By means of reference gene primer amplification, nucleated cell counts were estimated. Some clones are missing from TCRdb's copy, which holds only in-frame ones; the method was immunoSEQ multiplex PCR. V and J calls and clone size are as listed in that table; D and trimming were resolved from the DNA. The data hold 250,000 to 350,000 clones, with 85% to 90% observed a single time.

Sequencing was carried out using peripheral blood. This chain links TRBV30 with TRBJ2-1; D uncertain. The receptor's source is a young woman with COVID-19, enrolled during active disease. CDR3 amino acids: CAWSVQDEQFF. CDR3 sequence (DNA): TGTGCCTGGAGTGTTCAGGATGAGCAGTTCTTC.